Presented here are 17 T cell receptor beta chains from one specimen sequenced in a study of cytomegalovirus exposure and HLA in healthy donors. Primers for the PCR totalled 60 Vbeta and 13 Jbeta. Only in-frame clones appear in the TCRdb table, and some are missing; sequencing was by immunoSEQ multiplex PCR. Among 150,000 or so clones listed, 80% were seen once. The sequenced material came from PBMCs. The receptor source for this set is a woman aged 50 to 60 in good health and CMV-seropositive.

This sequence joins TRBV28 and TRBJ1-2; a weak D match, TRBD1 (6 bases). The germline V gene encodes CDR1 MDHEN and CDR2 SYDVKM. Between the trimmed V and J ends, which lost 2 bases and 3 bases, there was a span of 19 bases. This CDR3 is built from 17 residues. CDR3 sequence reads: CASSLTPTGGGDYGYTF. The DNA of the CDR3 is TGTGCCAGCAGTTTAACTCCGACGGGGGGCGGCGACTATGGCTACACCTTC.

This clone appeared once. The rearrangement links TRBV19 to TRBJ1-6, with D tentatively TRBD1 (5 bases). Germline V gives CDR1 LNHDA, CDR2 SQIVND (reference sequence). The V and J ends lost 7 bases and 10 bases respectively, with 20 bases between them. The CDR3 has 15 amino acids. The CDR3 bases are TGTGCCAGTACAAAAAGGGGAAGTGGACGCTCACCCCTCCACTTT. Its protein is CASTKRGSGRSPLHF. Full variable domain (outside the CDR3, taken from reference TRBV19 and TRBJ1-6): DGGITQSPKYLFRKEGQNVTLSCEQNLNHDAMYWYRQDPGQGLRLIYYSQIVNDFQKGDIAEGYSVSREKKESFPLTVTSAQKNPTAFYLCASTKRGSGRSPLHFGNGTRLTVT.

The chain combines TRBV7-2 with TRBJ2-7, with a weak D call TRBD2 (6 bases). Germline V gene sequence: CDR1 SGHTA, CDR2 FQGNSA. The CDR3 has 12 amino acids. V was shortened by 3 bases and J by 7 bases, with 10 bases between the two germline ends. CDR3 sequence: CASSFPGREQYF. Here the CDR3 DNA reads TGTGCCAGCAGCTTTCCGGGGAGGGAGCAGTACTTC.

J is TRBJ2-1 and V is TRBV7-8; 8 bases match TRBD1. Germline values: CDR1 SGHVS, CDR2 FQNEAQ. CDR3 length: 12 amino acids. With V trimmed by 1 base and J by 15 bases, 5 bases remained unmatched. Written as DNA, the CDR3 is TGTGCCAGCAGCTTAGAAGGGACAGGAGGGTTCTTC. Protein product: CASSLEGTGGFF. The whole variable domain, filled in from reference TRBV7-8 and TRBJ2-1, reads GAGVSQSPRYKVAKRGQDVALRCDPISGHVSLFWYQQALGQGPEFLTYFQNEAQLDKSGLPSDRFFAERPEGSVSTLKIQRTQQEDSAVYLCASSLEGTGGFFGPGTRLTVL.

CDR3 sequence: CASSPPSYRGLNTEAFF. CDR3 sequence (DNA): TGTGCCAGCTCACCACCGTCCTACAGGGGGCTGAACACTGAAGCTTTCTTT. The V and J genes are TRBV18 and TRBJ1-1; 9 bases are shared with TRBD1. Unmatched junction bases numbered 5, after V lost 0 bases and J lost 0 bases. This CDR3 comprises 17 residues. Germline CDR1 KGHSH, CDR2 LQKENI.

The chain employs TRBV30 and TRBJ2-3; TRBD2 agrees at 13 bases. Germline values: CDR1 GTSNPN, CDR2 SVGIG (reference sequence). This CDR3 is 14 amino acids long. After removal of 3 bases from V and 10 bases from J, the junction contained 7 bases not matched to a gene. This chain's CDR3 is CAWRTSGGGRSQYF. CDR3 DNA: TGTGCCTGGAGAACTAGCGGGGGGGGTCGGTCGCAGTATTTT. Based on the CDR3 plus reference TRBV30 and TRBJ2-3, the full variable domain is SQTIHQWPATLVQPVGSPLSLECTVEGTSNPNLYWYRQAAGRGLQLLFYSVGIGQISSEVPQNLSASRPQDRQFILSSKKLLLSDSGFYLCAWRTSGGGRSQYFGPGTRLTVL.

This clone was found a few times. The chain uses TRBV29-1 and TRBJ2-1, with a weak D call TRBD1 (6 bases). The CDR3 spans 12 residues. Trimming removed 6 bases at V and 10 bases at J, with 16 bases between. The germline V gene has CDR1 SQVTM and CDR2 ANQGSEA. The CDR3 DNA sequence: TGCAGCGTGAGGGGGAGCCAGATAGAGCAGTTCTTC. Amino acids: CSVRGSQIEQFF.

The chain has TRBV28 and TRBJ2-1; 8 bases are shared with TRBD1. The V gene end was trimmed by 3 bases and the J gene end by 9 bases; junction bases not matched to a gene: 10. The length of the CDR3 is 15 residues. CDR1 MDHEN and CDR2 SYDVKM come from the germline V gene. CDR3 DNA sequence: TGTGCCAGCAGTTTGGGCGGGACAGGTTTGGCTGAGCAGTTCTTC. Translating gives CASSLGGTGLAEQFF.

The chain is built from TRBV5-1 and TRBJ1-2; TRBD1 might be the D (6 bases). V was pared by 0 bases and J by 8 bases, with 14 bases between. The V gene's germline CDR1 is SGHRS and CDR2 YFSETQ. The CDR3 spans 14 residues. The CDR3 loop is CASSLARTASGYTF. The CDR3 nucleotides read TGCGCCAGCAGCTTGGCCCGGACAGCTTCGGGCTACACCTTC.

This sequence joins TRBV19 and TRBJ2-7; 13 nucleotides line up with TRBD2. The CDR3 is made up of 15 amino acids. Germline V gene lookup returns CDR1 LNHDA and CDR2 SQIVND (reference sequence). V lost 5 bases and J lost 4; bases outside the gene matches: 5. The CDR3 sequence is CASSRTSGGEYEQYF. In nucleotides, the CDR3 is TGTGCCAGTAGTCGGACTAGCGGGGGCGAATACGAGCAGTACTTC.

This sequence joins TRBV9 and TRBJ2-2; TRBD2 is a possible D gene (6 bases). CDR1 is SGDLS, CDR2 YYNGEE, per germline. The CDR3 sequence is 18 residues long. The V end lost 2 bases, the J end lost 1 base, and 18 bases lay between the germline ends. The CDR3 region has the DNA TGTGCCAGCAGCGTGCCTTTAGTAGCGGTACAGAACACCGGGGAGCTGTTTTTT. This translates into CASSVPLVAVQNTGELFF.

In this sample, this clone turned up a few times. This chain joins TRBV29-1 and TRBJ2-2, with a tentative D call TRBD1 (5 bases). V lost 4 bases and J 2 bases, leaving 8 bases between the germline ends. The CDR3 extends over 13 amino acids. CDR1 SQVTM and CDR2 ANQGSEA come from the germline V gene. The CDR3 region is CSVGQGNTGELFF. The CDR3, as DNA: TGCAGCGTTGGGCAGGGAAACACCGGGGAGCTGTTTTTT.

This chain joins TRBV5-1 and TRBJ2-1; 12 nucleotides align to TRBD2. With 3 bases clipped from V and 9 bases from J, the junction kept 7 bases outside the gene matches. The CDR3 runs 15 residues. The germline V gene has CDR1 SGHRS and CDR2 YFSETQ. In nucleotides, the CDR3 is TGCGCCAGCAGCTGGACTAGCGGGGTGGGCGCTGAGCAGTTCTTC. Its translation is CASSWTSGVGAEQFF.

The V and J genes are TRBV27 and TRBJ2-5, with TRBD1 matching 7 bases. CDR3 length equals 13 residues. Germline loops: CDR1 MNHEY, CDR2 SMNVEV (reference sequence). With 6 bases clipped from V and 1 base from J, the junction kept 2 bases outside the gene matches. The CDR3 DNA follows: TGTGCCAGCAGGAGACAGGGCCAAGAGACCCAGTACTTC. It specifies CASRRQGQETQYF.

In DNA, the CDR3 is TGTGCCAGCAGTGCCGACAGGTTGACCGGGGAGCTGTTTTTT. This encodes CASSADRLTGELFF. The chain employs TRBV6-4 and TRBJ2-2; possibly TRBD1 for D (6 bases). V dropped 4 bases and J dropped 5 bases, with 11 bases sitting between them. Germline V lookup: CDR1 MRHNA, CDR2 SNTAGT. The CDR3 contains 14 residues.

This chain links TRBV15 with TRBJ1-4; 7 bases align to TRBD1. This CDR3 region has 17 residues. CDR1 is LNHNV and CDR2 is YYDKDF in the germline V gene (reference sequence). The V segment lost 4 bases and the J segment 6 bases; nucleotides outside the gene matches: 14. In DNA form, the CDR3 reads TGTGCCACCAGCACAATACCGTTTGGGACAGAGGATGAAAAACTGTTTTTT. Translating gives CATSTIPFGTEDEKLFF.

The J gene is TRBJ1-2, the V gene TRBV9; TRBD1 matches 7 bases. The length of the CDR3 is 13 residues. The V and J ends lost 4 bases and 8 bases, in that order; junction bases with no gene match: 8. Germline CDR1 reads SGDLS; CDR2 reads YYNGEE. CDR3 coding DNA: TGTGCCAGCAGCCGCGACAGGGTTAACGGCTACACCTTC. Protein product: CASSRDRVNGYTF.